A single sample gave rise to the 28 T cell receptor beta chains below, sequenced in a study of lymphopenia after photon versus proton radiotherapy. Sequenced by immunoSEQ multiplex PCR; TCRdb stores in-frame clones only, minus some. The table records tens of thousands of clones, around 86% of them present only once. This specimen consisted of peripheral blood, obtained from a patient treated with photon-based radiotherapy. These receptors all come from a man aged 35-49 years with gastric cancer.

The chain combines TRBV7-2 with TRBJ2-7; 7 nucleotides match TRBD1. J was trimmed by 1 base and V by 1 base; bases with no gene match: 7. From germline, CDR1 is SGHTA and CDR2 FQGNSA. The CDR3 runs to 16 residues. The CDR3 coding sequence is TGTGCCAGCAGCTTAGTAGCCGGGACAGAATCCTACGAGCAGTACTTC. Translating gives CASSLVAGTESYEQYF.

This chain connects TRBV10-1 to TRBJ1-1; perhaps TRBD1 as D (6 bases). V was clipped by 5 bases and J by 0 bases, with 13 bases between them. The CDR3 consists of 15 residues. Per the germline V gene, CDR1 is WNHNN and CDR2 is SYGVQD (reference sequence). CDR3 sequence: CASSPRWGLNTEAFF. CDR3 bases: TGCGCCAGCAGTCCCCGGTGGGGGCTGAACACTGAAGCTTTCTTT.

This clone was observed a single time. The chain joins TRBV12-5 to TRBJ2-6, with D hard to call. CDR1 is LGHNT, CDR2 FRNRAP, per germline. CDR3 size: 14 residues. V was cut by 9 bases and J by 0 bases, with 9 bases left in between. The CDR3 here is CASSPDSGANVLTF. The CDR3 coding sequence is TGTGCTAGCTCTCCGGACTCTGGGGCCAACGTCCTGACTTTC.

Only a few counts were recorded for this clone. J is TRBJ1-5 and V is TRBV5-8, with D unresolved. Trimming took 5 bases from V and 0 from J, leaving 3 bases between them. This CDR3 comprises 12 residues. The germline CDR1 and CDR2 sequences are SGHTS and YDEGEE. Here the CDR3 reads CASRYSNQPQHF. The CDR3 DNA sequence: TGTGCCAGCAGATATAGCAATCAGCCCCAGCATTTT.

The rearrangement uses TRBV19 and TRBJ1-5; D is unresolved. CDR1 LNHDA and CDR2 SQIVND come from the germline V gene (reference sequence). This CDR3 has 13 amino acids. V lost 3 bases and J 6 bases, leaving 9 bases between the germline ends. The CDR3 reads CASSIGVLQPQHF. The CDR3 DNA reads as TGTGCCAGTAGTATTGGGGTACTTCAGCCCCAGCATTTT.

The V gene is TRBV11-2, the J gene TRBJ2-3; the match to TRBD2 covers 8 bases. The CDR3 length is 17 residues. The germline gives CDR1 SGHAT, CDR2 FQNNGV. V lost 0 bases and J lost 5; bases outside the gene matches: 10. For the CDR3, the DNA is TGTGCCAGCAGCTTAGAGTGGCAGCGGGGGCGACAAGATACGCAGTATTTT. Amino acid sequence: CASSLEWQRGRQDTQYF. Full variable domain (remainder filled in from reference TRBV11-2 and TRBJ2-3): EAGVAQSPRYKIIEKRQSVAFWCNPISGHATLYWYQQILGQGPKLLIQFQNNGVVDDSQLPKDRFSAERLKGVDSTLKIQPAKLEDSAVYLCASSLEWQRGRQDTQYFGPGTRLTVL.

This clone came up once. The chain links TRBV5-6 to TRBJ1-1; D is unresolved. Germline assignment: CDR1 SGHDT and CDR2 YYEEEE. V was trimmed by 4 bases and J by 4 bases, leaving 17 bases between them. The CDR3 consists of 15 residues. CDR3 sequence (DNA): TGTGCCAGCAGCCGAAGGCCGACGGGATCCACTGAAGCTTTCTTT. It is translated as CASSRRPTGSTEAFF. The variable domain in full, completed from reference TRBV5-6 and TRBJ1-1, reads DAGVTQSPTHLIKTRGQQVTLRCSPKSGHDTVSWYQQALGQGPQFIFQYYEEEERQRGNFPDRFSGHQFPNYSSELNVNALLLGDSALYLCASSRRPTGSTEAFFGQGTRLTVV.

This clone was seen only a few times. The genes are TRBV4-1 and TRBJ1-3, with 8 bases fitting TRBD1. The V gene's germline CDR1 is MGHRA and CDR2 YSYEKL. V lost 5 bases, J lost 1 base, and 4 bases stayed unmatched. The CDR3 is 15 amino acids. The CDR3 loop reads CASSGTGNSGNTIYF. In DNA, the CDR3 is TGCGCCAGCAGCGGGACAGGAAATTCTGGAAACACCATATATTTT.

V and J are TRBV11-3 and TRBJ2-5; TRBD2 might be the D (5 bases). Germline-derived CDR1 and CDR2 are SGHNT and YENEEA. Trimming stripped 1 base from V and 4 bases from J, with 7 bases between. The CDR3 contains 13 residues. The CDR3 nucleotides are TGTGCCAGCAGCTTAGCGGGGAGAGAGACCCAGTACTTC. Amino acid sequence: CASSLAGRETQYF.

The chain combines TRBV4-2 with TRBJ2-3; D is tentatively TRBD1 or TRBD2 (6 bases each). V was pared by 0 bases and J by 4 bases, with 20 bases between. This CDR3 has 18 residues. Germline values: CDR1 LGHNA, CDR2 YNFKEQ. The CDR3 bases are TGTGCCAGCAGCCAAGATGGTGTAGGGGGACTTGCCCCAGATACGCAGTATTTT. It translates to CASSQDGVGGLAPDTQYF.

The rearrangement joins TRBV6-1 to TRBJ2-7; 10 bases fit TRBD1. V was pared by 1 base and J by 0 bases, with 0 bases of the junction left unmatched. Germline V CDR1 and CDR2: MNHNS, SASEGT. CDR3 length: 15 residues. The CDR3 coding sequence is TGTGCCAGCAGTGAAGGGACAGGGGGCTCCTACGAGCAGTACTTC. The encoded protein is CASSEGTGGSYEQYF.

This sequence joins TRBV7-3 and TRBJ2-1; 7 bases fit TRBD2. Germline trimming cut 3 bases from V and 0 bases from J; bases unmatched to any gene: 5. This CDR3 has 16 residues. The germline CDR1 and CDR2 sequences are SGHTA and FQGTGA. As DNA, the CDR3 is TGTGCCAGCAGCTTGCTTGGGGGGGTCTCCTACAATGAGCAGTTCTTC. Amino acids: CASSLLGGVSYNEQFF. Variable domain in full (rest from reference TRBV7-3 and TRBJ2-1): GAGVSQTPSNKVTEKGKYVELRCDPISGHTALYWYRQSLGQGPEFLIYFQGTGAADDSGLPNDRFFAVRPEGSVSTLKIQRTERGDSAVYLCASSLLGGVSYNEQFFGPGTRLTVL.

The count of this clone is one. This chain's CDR3 is CASSPGGQRNTEAFF. Here the CDR3 DNA reads TGTGCCAGCTCACCCGGGGGACAGAGGAACACTGAAGCTTTCTTT. The chain employs TRBV18 and TRBJ1-1, with 7 bases identical to TRBD1. The CDR3 loop spans 15 amino acids. V shed 3 bases, J shed 1 base, and the junction held 5 bases outside the gene matches. Germline lookup yields CDR1 KGHSH and CDR2 LQKENI.

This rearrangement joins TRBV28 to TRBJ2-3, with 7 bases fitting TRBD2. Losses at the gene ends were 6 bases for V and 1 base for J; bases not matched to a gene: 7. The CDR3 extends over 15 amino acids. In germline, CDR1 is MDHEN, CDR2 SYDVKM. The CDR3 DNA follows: TGTGCCAGCAGCGAGCCCACTAGCGGCACAGATACGCAGTATTTT. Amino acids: CASSEPTSGTDTQYF.

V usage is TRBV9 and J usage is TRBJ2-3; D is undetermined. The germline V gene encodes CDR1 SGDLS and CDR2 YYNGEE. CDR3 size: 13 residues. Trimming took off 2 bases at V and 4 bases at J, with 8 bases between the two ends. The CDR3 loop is CASSVDGPDTQYF. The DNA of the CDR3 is TGTGCCAGCAGCGTGGATGGGCCAGATACGCAGTATTTT.

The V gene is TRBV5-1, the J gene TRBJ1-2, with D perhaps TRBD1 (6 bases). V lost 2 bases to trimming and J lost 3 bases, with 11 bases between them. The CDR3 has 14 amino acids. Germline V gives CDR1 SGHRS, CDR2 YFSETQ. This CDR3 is CASSLQGRDYGYTF. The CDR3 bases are TGCGCCAGCAGCTTACAGGGCCGGGACTATGGCTACACCTTC. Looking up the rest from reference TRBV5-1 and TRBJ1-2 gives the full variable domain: KAGVTQTPRYLIKTRGQQVTLSCSPISGHRSVSWYQQTPGQGLQFLFEYFSETQRNKGNFPGRFSGRQFSNSRSEMNVSTLELGDSALYLCASSLQGRDYGYTFGSGTRLTVV.

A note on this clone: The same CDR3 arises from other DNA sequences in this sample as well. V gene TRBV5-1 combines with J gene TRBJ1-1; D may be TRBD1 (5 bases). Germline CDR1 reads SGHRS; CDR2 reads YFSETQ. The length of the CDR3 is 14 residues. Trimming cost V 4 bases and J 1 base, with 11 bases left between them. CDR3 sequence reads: CASSPGTGNTEAFF. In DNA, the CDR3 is TGCGCCAGCAGCCCCGGGACGGGGAACACTGAAGCTTTCTTT.

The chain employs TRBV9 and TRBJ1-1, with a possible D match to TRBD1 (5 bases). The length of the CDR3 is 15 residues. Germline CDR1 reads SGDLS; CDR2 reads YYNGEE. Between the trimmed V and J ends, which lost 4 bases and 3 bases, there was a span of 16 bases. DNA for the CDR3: TGTGCCAGCAGCCCGGGACGTCTACCCGACACTGAAGCTTTCTTT. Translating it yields CASSPGRLPDTEAFF.

The CDR3 is CASSLEARETQYF. Here the CDR3 DNA reads TGTGCCAGCAGCTTAGAGGCAAGAGAGACCCAGTACTTC. The V gene is TRBV11-3, the J gene TRBJ2-5; no firm D call. This CDR3 comprises 13 residues. CDR1 SGHNT and CDR2 YENEEA come from the germline V gene. The V end was cut by 0 bases, the J end by 4 bases, with 6 bases between.

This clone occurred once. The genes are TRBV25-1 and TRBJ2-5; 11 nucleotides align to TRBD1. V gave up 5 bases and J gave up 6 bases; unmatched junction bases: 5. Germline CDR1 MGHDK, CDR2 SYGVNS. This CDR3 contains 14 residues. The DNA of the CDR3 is TGTGCCAGCAGTCCCAGGACAGGGGGCCAGACCCAGTACTTC. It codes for CASSPRTGGQTQYF. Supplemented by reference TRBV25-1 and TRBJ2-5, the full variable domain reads EADIYQTPRYLVIGTGKKITLECSQTMGHDKMYWYQQDPGMELHLIHYSYGVNSTEKGDLSSESTVSRIRTEHFPLTLESARPSHTSQYLCASSPRTGGQTQYFGPGTRLLVL.

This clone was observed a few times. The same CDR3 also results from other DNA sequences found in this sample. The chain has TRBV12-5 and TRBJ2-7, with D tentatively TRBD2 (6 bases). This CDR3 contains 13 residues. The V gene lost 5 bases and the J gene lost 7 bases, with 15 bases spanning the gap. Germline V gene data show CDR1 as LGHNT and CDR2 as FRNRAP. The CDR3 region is CASGPGTATEQYF. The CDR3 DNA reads TGTGCTAGTGGTCCTGGGACTGCTACAGAGCAGTACTTC. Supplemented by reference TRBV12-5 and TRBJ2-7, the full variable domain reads DARVTQTPRHKVTEMGQEVTMRCQPILGHNTVFWYRQTMMQGLELLAYFRNRAPLDDSGMPKDRFSAEMPDATLATLKIQPSEPRDSAVYFCASGPGTATEQYFGPGTRLTVT.

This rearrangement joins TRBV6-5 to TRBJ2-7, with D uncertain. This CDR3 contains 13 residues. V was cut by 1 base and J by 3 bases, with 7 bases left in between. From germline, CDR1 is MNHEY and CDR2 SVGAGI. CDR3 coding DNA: TGTGCCAGCAGTTACTTGGACGGCTACGAGCAGTACTTC. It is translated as CASSYLDGYEQYF.

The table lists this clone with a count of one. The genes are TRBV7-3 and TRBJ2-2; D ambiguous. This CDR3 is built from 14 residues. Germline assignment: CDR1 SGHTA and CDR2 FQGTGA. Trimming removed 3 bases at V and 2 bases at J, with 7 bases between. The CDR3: CASSLNGNTGELFF. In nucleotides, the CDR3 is TGTGCCAGCAGCTTGAACGGAAACACCGGGGAGCTGTTTTTT.

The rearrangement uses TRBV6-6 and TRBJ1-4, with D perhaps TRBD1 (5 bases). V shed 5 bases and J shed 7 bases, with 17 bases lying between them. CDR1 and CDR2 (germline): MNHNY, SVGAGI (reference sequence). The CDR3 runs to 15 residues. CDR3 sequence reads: CASSGAWRVSEKLFF. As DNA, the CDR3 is TGTGCCAGCAGTGGGGCCTGGAGGGTTTCTGAAAAACTGTTTTTT.

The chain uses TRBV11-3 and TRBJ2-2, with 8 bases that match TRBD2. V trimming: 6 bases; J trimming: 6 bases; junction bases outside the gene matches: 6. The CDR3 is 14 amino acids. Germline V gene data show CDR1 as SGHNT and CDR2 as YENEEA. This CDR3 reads CASRHSSGPGELFF. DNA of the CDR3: TGTGCCAGCAGGCACTCTAGCGGGCCCGGGGAGCTGTTTTTT. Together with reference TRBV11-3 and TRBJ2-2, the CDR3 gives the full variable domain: EAGVVQSPRYKIIEKKQPVAFWCNPISGHNTLYWYLQNLGQGPELLIRYENEEAVDDSQLPKDRFSAERLKGVDSTLKIQPAELGDSAVYLCASRHSSGPGELFFGEGSRLTVL.

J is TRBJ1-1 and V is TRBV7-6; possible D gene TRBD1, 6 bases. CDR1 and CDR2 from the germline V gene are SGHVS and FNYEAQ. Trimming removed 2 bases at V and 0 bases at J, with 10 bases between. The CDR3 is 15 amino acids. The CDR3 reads CASSLNAGVNTEAFF. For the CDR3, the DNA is TGTGCCAGCAGCTTAAATGCAGGGGTGAACACTGAAGCTTTCTTT.

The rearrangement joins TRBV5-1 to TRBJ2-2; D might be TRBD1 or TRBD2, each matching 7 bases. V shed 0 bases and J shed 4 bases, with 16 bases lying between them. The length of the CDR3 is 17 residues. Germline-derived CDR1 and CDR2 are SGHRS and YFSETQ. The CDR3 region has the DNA TGCGCCAGCAGCTTGGATCAGGGGGGGCGGTCCACCGGGGAGCTGTTTTTT. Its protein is CASSLDQGGRSTGELFF.

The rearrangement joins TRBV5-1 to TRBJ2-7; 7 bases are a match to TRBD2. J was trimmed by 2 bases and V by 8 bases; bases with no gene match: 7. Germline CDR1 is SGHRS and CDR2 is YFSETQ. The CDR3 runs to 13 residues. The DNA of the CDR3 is TGCGCCAGTTCCACTAGCGCAACCTACGAGCAGTACTTC. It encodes CASSTSATYEQYF.